Reported below is one TCR beta chain. This record comes from a study of control samples from healthy donors and cancer patients. This CDR3 spans 14 amino acids. V dropped 4 bases and J dropped 2 bases, with 15 bases sitting between them. Germline V gene data show CDR1 as GTSNPN and CDR2 as SVGIG (reference sequence). Assay used: immunoSEQ multiplex PCR; TCRdb lists only in-frame clones, some missing. The sample has about 75,000 clones; roughly 94% are singletons. Input material: blood. This TCR was sampled from a middle-aged woman in good health. V usage is TRBV30 and J usage is TRBJ2-7; D perhaps matches TRBD1 (5 bases). In nucleotides, the CDR3 is TGTGCCTGGAATCTATGGGGCGTTGCCTACGAGCAGTACTTC. Translating gives CAWNLWGVAYEQYF.